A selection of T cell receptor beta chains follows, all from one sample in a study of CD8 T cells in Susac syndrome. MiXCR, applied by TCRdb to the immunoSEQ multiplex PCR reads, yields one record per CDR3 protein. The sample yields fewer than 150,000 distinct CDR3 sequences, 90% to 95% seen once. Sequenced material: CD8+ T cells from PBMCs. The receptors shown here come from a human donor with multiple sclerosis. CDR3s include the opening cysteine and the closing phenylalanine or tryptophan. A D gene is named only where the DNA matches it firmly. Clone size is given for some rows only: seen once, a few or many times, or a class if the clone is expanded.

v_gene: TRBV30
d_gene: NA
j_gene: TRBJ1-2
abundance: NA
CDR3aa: CAWSMTGQYYGYTF
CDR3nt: TGTGCCTGGAGTATGACAGGCCAGTACTATGGCTACACCTTC

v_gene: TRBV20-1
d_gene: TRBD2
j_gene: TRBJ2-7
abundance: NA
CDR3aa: CSARGDVGGAVYPPGEQYF
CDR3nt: TGCAGTGCTAGAGGGGACGTGGGAGGGGCCGTATACCCTCCTGGCGAGCAGTACTTC

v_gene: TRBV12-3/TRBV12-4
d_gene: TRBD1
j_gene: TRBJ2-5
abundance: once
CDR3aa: CASSLLRTGGSETQYF
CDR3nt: TGTGCCAGCAGTTTATTACGGACAGGGGGGTCAGAGACCCAGTACTTC

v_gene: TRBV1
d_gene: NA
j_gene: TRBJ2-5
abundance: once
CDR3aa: CTSSLGDRDRRETQYF
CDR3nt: TGCACCAGCAGCCTCGGGGACAGGGATCGGCGAGAGACCCAGTACTTC

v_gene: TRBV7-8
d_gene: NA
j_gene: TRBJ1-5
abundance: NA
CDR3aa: CASSLLLGPGSNQPQHF
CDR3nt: TGTGCCAGCAGCTTATTGTTAGGCCCCGGCAGCAATCAGCCCCAGCATTTT

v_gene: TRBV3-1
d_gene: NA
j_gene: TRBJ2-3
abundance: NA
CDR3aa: CASSQDTVIDTDTQYF
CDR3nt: TGTGCCAGCAGCCAAGATACGGTAATAGACACAGATACGCAGTATTTT

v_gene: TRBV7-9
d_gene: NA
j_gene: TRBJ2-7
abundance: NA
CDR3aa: CASSATSSYEQYF
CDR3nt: TGTGCCAGCAGCGCTACGAGCTCCTACGAGCAGTACTTC

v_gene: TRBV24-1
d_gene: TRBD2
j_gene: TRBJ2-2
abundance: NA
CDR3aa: CATSDPSSGSSFGGELFF
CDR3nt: TGTGCCACCAGTGACCCCTCTAGCGGGAGTTCCTTTGGCGGGGAGCTGTTTTTT

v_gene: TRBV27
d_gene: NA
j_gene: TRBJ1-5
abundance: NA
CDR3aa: CASSLAAVNQPQHF
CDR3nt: TGTGCCAGCAGTTTGGCAGCGGTGAATCAGCCCCAGCATTTT

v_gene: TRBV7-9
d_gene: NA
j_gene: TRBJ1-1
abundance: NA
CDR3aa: CASRLNTEAFF
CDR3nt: TGTGCCAGCAGATTAAACACTGAAGCTTTCTTT

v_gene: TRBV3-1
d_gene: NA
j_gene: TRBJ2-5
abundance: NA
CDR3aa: CASSQTGSEYF
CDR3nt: TGTGCCAGCAGCCAGACCGGGAGTGAGTACTTC

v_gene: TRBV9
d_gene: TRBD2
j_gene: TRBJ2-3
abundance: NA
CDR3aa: CASSVGGGVGTDTQYF
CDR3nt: TGTGCCAGCAGCGTAGGGGGAGGGGTTGGCACAGATACGCAGTATTTT

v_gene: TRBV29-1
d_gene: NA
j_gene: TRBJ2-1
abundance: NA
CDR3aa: CSVEGYEQFF
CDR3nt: TGCAGCGTTGAAGGGTATGAGCAGTTCTTC

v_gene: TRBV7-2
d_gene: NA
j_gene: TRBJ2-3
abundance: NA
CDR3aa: CASSLARTDTQYF
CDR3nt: TGTGCCAGCAGCTTGGCCCGCACAGATACGCAGTATTTT

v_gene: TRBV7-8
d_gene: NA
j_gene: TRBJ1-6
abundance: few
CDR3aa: CASSLTTGTLLNPLHF
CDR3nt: TGTGCCAGCAGCTTAACAACCGGGACACTCTTAAACCCCCTCCACTTT

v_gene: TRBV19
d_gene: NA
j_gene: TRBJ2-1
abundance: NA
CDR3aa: CASSILGNEQFF
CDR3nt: TGTGCCAGTAGTATCCTGGGGAATGAGCAGTTCTTC

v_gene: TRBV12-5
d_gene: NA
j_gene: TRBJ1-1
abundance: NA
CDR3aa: CASGAWETVNTEAFF
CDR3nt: TGTGCTAGTGGTGCCTGGGAGACAGTAAACACTGAAGCTTTCTTT

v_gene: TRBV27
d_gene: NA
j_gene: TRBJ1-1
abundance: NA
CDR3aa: CASSPRVSTEAFF
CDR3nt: TGTGCCAGCAGCCCGAGGGTATCCACTGAAGCTTTCTTT

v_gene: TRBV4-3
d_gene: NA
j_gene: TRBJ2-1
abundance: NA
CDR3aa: CASSETLSYNEQFF
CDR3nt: TGCGCCAGCAGCGAGACCCTCTCCTACAATGAGCAGTTCTTC

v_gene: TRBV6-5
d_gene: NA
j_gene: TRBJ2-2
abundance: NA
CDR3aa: CASSRDHTGELFF
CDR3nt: TGTGCCAGCAGTCGGGACCACACCGGGGAGCTGTTTTTT

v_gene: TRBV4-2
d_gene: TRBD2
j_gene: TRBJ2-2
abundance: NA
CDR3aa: CASSQEKEREETGELSF
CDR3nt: TGTGCCAGCAGCCAAGAGAAGGAGCGGGAGGAAACCGGGGAGCTGTCTTTT

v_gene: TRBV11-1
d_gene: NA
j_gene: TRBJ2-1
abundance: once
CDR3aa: CASSLSGINEQFF
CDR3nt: TGTGCCAGCAGCTTATCAGGGATCAATGAGCAGTTCTTC

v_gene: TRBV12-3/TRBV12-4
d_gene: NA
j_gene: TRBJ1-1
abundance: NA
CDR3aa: CASSPFRSTAFF
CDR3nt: TGTGCCAGCAGCCCTTTCCGCAGTACGGCTTTCTTT

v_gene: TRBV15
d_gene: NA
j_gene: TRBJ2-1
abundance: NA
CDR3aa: CATSRASGEQFF
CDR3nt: TGTGCCACCAGCAGGGCGTCGGGTGAGCAGTTCTTC

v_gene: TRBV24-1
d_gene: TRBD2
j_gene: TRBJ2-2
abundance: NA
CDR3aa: CATAGLAENTGELFF
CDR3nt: TGTGCCACCGCAGGACTAGCGGAAAACACCGGGGAGCTGTTTTTT

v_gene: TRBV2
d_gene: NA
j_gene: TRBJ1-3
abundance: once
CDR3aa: CASTEGAGNTIYF
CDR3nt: TGTGCCAGCACTGAGGGGGCTGGAAACACCATATATTTT

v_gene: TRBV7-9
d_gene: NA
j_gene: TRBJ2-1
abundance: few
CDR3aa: CASSRSGLPYNEQFF
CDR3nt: TGTGCCAGCAGCAGGTCGGGCCTACCTTACAATGAGCAGTTCTTC

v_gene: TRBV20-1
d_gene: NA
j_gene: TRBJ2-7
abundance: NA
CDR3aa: CSARDIRGTADEQYF
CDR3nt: TGCAGTGCTAGAGATATTAGGGGGACTGCGGACGAGCAGTACTTC

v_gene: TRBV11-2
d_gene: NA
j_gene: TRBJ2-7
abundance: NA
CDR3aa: CASSPPLGIYEQYF
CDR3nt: TGTGCCAGCAGCCCGCCATTGGGGATCTACGAGCAGTACTTC

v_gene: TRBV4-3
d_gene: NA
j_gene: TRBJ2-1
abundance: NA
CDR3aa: CASSPNGRDAVYNEQFF
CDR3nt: TGCGCCAGCAGCCCGAACGGGCGCGATGCCGTATACAATGAGCAGTTCTTC

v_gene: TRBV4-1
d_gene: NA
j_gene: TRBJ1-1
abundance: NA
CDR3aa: CASSQGGKTKSEAFF
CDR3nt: TGCGCCAGCAGCCAAGGAGGGAAAACGAAATCTGAAGCTTTCTTT

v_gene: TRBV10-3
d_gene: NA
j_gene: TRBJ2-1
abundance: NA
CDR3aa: CAISDDVDPNYNEQFF
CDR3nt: TGTGCCATCAGTGACGATGTCGACCCGAACTACAATGAGCAGTTCTTC

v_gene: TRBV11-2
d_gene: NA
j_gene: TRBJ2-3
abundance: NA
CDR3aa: CASSSGTTTQYF
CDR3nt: TGTGCCAGCAGCTCAGGAACTACTACGCAGTATTTT

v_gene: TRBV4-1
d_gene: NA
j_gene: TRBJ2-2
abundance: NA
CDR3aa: CASSLIWNTGELFF
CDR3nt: TGCGCCAGCAGCCTTATTTGGAACACCGGGGAGCTGTTTTTT

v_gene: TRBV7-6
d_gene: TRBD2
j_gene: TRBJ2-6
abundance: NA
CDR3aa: CASSLSGTGANVLTF
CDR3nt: TGTGCCAGCAGCTTAAGCGGGACTGGGGCCAACGTCCTGACTTTC

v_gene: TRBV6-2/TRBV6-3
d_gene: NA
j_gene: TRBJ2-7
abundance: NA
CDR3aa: CASSYLRESSYEQYF
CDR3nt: TGTGCCAGCAGTTATCTGCGCGAGAGCTCCTACGAGCAGTACTTC

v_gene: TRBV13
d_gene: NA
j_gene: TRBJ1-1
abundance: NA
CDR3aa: CASSPDGGGTEAFF
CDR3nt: TGTGCCAGCAGCCCCGACGGGGGCGGCACTGAAGCTTTCTTT

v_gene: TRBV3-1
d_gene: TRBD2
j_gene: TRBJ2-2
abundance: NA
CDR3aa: CASSQEMGLAGTGELFF
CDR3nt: TGTGCCAGCAGCCAAGAGATGGGACTAGCGGGAACCGGGGAGCTGTTTTTT

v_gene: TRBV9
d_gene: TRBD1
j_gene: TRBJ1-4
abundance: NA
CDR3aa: CASSPWTGGGEKLFF
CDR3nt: TGTGCCAGCAGCCCGTGGACAGGGGGGGGTGAAAAACTGTTTTTT

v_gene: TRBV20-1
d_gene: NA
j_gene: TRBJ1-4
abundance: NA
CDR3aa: CSARDREVEKLFF
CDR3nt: TGCAGTGCTAGAGACAGGGAGGTTGAAAAACTGTTTTTT

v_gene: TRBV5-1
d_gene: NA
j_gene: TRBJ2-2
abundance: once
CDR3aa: CASLQETGELFF
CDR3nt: TGCGCCAGCTTGCAGGAGACCGGGGAGCTGTTTTTT

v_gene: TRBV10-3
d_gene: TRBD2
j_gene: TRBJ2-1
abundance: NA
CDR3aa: CAISESGASGDYNEQFF
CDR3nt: TGTGCCATCAGTGAGTCGGGAGCTAGCGGGGACTACAATGAGCAGTTCTTC

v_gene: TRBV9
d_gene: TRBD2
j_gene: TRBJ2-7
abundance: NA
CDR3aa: CASSFGLAGAEQYF
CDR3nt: TGTGCCAGCAGTTTCGGACTAGCGGGAGCCGAGCAGTACTTC

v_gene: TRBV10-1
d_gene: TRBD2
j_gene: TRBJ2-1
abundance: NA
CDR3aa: CASSDSASGSISYNEQFF
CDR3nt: TGCGCCAGCAGTGACTCGGCTAGCGGGAGTATCTCCTACAATGAGCAGTTCTTC

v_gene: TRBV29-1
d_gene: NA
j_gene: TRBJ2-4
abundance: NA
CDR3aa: CSVLRGPGAQNIQYF
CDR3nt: TGCAGCGTTCTTCGGGGCCCCGGGGCCCAAAACATTCAGTACTTC

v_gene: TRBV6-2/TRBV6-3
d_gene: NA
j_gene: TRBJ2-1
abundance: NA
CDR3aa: CASSPFRKQFF
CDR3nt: TGTGCCAGCAGTCCCTTTCGCAAGCAGTTCTTC

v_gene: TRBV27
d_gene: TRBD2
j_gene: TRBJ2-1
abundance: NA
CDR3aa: CASSYGAGEIPNEQFF
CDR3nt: TGTGCCAGCAGCTACGGAGCGGGAGAGATTCCCAATGAGCAGTTCTTC

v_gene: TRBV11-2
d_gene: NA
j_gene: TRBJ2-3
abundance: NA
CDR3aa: CASSLGTRTDTQYF
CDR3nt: TGTGCCAGCAGCTTAGGAACTCGCACAGATACGCAGTATTTT

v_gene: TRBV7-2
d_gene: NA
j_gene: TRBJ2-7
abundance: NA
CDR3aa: CASSSGGVTYEQYF
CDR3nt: TGTGCCAGCAGCTCGGGCGGGGTCACCTACGAGCAGTACTTC

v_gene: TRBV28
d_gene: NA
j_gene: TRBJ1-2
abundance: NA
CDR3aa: CASKPGHSVYGYTF
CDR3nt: TGTGCCAGCAAACCGGGACACTCCGTCTATGGCTACACCTTC

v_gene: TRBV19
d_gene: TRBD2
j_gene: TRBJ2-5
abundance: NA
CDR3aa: CASSIGLAGYQETQYF
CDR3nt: TGTGCCAGTAGTATCGGACTAGCGGGATACCAAGAGACCCAGTACTTC

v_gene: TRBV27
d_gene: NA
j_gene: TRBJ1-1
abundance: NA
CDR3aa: CASRITAGLRTEAFF
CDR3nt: TGTGCCAGCAGAATAACCGCAGGGCTGAGGACTGAAGCTTTCTTT

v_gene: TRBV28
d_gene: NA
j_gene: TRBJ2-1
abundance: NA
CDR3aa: CASSPITGETYNEQFF
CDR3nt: TGTGCCAGCAGCCCTATTACCGGGGAGACCTACAATGAGCAGTTCTTC

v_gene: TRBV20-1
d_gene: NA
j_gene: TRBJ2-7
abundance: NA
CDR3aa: CSARGRRTKPYEQYF
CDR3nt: TGCAGTGCTAGGGGAAGAAGGACTAAACCCTACGAGCAGTACTTC

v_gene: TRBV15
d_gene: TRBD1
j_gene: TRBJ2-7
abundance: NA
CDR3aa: CATSRDPQGAGEQYF
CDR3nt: TGTGCCACCAGCAGAGATCCCCAGGGGGCGGGCGAGCAGTACTTC

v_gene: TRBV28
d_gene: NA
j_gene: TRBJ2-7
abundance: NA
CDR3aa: CASSYPRGTTAREQYF
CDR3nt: TGTGCCAGCAGTTACCCCCGCGGGACCACGGCGCGTGAGCAGTACTTC